One and the same sample provided the 17 T cell receptor beta chains below, sequenced in a study of blood T cell repertoires in COVID-19. Clones were sequenced by immunoSEQ multiplex PCR, and TCRdb holds only the in-frame ones, with some missing. The profile shows approximately 210,000 clones, around 82% of them singletons. Specimen: PBMCs or T cells enriched from blood (not recorded which). The receptor set was obtained from a woman between 45 and 60 years old with acute COVID-19.

This clone occurred once. The chain employs TRBV27 and TRBJ2-3; D may be TRBD2 (5 bases). The CDR3 has 17 residues. The V end was cut by 5 bases, the J end by 0 bases, with 18 bases between. From germline, CDR1 is MNHEY and CDR2 SMNVEV (reference sequence). The CDR3 bases are TGTGCCAGCAGTCGTTGGGCGGGCGCAAGTAGCACAGATACGCAGTATTTT. Protein: CASSRWAGASSTDTQYF.

This clone has just a few counts. This chain connects TRBV28 to TRBJ2-3; TRBD2 agrees at 12 bases. The CDR3 extends over 16 amino acids. The J segment lost 2 bases and the V segment lost 7 bases, leaving 7 bases of the junction unmatched. Looked up from germline, CDR1 is MDHEN and CDR2 is SYDVKM. The CDR3 protein is CASILAGGPDTDTQYF. CDR3 nucleotides: TGTGCCAGCATCCTAGCGGGGGGGCCGGACACAGATACGCAGTATTTT. The full variable domain, completed using reference TRBV28 and TRBJ2-3, is DVKVTQSSRYLVKRTGEKVFLECVQDMDHENMFWYRQDPGLGLRLIYFSYDVKMKEKGDIPEGYSVSREKKERFSLILESASTNQTSMYLCASILAGGPDTDTQYFGPGTRLTVL.

The chain links TRBV7-9 to TRBJ1-1, with D perhaps TRBD1 (5 bases). Germline V gene sequence: CDR1 SEHNR, CDR2 FQNEAQ (reference sequence). This CDR3 has 15 residues. V was trimmed by 11 bases and J by 4 bases, leaving 23 bases between them. The CDR3 bases are TGTGCCGAAGACCTTAAAAGGGGCGGGGGCACTGAAGCTTTCTTT. Translation gives CAEDLKRGGGTEAFF. Based on the CDR3 plus reference TRBV7-9 and TRBJ1-1, the full variable domain is DTGVSQNPRHKITKRGQNVTFRCDPISEHNRLYWYRQTLGQGPEFLTYFQNEAQLEKSRLLSDRFSAERPKGSFSTLEIQRTEQGDSAMYLCAEDLKRGGGTEAFFGQGTRLTVV.

J is TRBJ1-4 and V is TRBV7-8; D perhaps matches TRBD1 (5 bases). Looked up from germline, CDR1 is SGHVS and CDR2 is FQNEAQ. V was clipped by 4 bases and J by 4 bases, with 10 bases between them. The CDR3 spans 14 residues. The CDR3 region is CASSSTVYNEKLFF. CDR3 sequence (DNA): TGTGCCAGCAGCTCGACAGTTTATAATGAAAAACTGTTTTTT.

The chain employs TRBV4-3 and TRBJ1-1; TRBD1 matches 8 bases. There are 16 residues in the CDR3. V was clipped by 0 bases and J by 0 bases; unmatched bases: 3. In germline, CDR1 is LGHNA, CDR2 YSLEER. CDR3 amino acids: CASSQDGQGLNTEAFF. CDR3 nucleotide sequence: TGCGCCAGCAGCCAAGATGGACAGGGCCTGAACACTGAAGCTTTCTTT.

J is TRBJ2-3 and V is TRBV3-1 (or the pseudogene TRBV3-2); a possible D gene is TRBD2 (6 bases). The CDR3 is 15 amino acids. Looked up from germline, CDR1 is LGHDT and CDR2 is YNNKEL (reference sequence). V was cut by 2 bases and J by 2 bases, with 11 bases left in between. The CDR3 loop is CASSQYGGTTDTQYF. CDR3 nucleotide sequence: TGTGCCAGCAGCCAATACGGCGGGACCACAGATACGCAGTATTTT.

This chain uses TRBV5-1 with TRBJ1-3; D unresolved. Trimming took 0 bases from V and 4 from J, leaving 11 bases between them. This CDR3 contains 15 residues. Germline V gene sequence: CDR1 SGHRS, CDR2 YFSETQ. The CDR3 region is CASSLGRSSGNTIYF. CDR3 nucleotide sequence: TGCGCCAGCAGCTTGGGCAGGTCCTCGGGAAACACCATATATTTT.

This chain joins TRBV1 and TRBJ2-1; no check of the table's D call, TRBD2, against the DNA was made. TRBV1 is an annotated pseudogene. This CDR3 is 10 amino acids long. The CDR3 here is CTSSSREQFF. DNA for the CDR3: TGCACCAGCAGCTCGCGTGAGCAGTTCTTC.

This clone appeared many times. This sequence joins TRBV11-2 and TRBJ1-2; tentative D call: TRBD1 (6 bases). The CDR3 sequence is 15 residues long. V was trimmed by 5 bases and J by 3 bases, leaving 16 bases between them. Per the germline V gene, CDR1 is SGHAT and CDR2 is FQNNGV. CDR3 residues: CASSPTGTLDYGYTF. The CDR3 nucleotides are TGTGCCAGCAGCCCAACAGGGACCCTAGACTATGGCTACACCTTC.

The chain employs TRBV11-2 and TRBJ2-2; TRBD2 agrees at 12 bases. Trimming cost V 3 bases and J 4 bases; bases outside gene matches: 9. The CDR3 totals 18 residues. Germline-derived CDR1 and CDR2 are SGHAT and FQNNGV. In nucleotides, the CDR3 is TGTGCCAGCAGCTTTACTCTAGCGGGGGGGCGAGGCACCGGGGAGCTGTTTTTT. It specifies CASSFTLAGGRGTGELFF.

V and J are TRBV19 and TRBJ2-5; TRBD1 is a possible D gene (6 bases). The V end was cut by 5 bases, the J end by 1 base, with 11 bases between. The CDR3 runs 14 residues. CDR1 is LNHDA and CDR2 is SQIVND in the germline V gene (reference sequence). The CDR3: CASSRTAAQETQYF. The CDR3 nucleotides are TGTGCCAGTAGTCGGACAGCGGCCCAAGAGACCCAGTACTTC. Full variable domain (outside the CDR3, taken from reference TRBV19 and TRBJ2-5): DGGITQSPKYLFRKEGQNVTLSCEQNLNHDAMYWYRQDPGQGLRLIYYSQIVNDFQKGDIAEGYSVSREKKESFPLTVTSAQKNPTAFYLCASSRTAAQETQYFGPGTRLLVL.

The CDR3 sequence is CASSVGLAGGPSYNEQFF. The DNA for the CDR3 is TGTGCCAGCAGCGTGGGACTAGCGGGGGGGCCCTCCTACAATGAGCAGTTCTTC. The chain couples TRBV9 to TRBJ2-1, with 16 bases matching TRBD2. CDR1 SGDLS and CDR2 YYNGEE come from the germline V gene. This CDR3 spans 18 amino acids. Germline trimming cut 2 bases from V and 0 bases from J; bases unmatched to any gene: 2.

J is TRBJ2-4 and V is TRBV4-2; D not resolved. The CDR3 sequence is 16 residues long. Germline CDR1 and CDR2: LGHNA and YNFKEQ. V was shortened by 4 bases and J by 0 bases, with 13 bases between the two germline ends. CDR3 amino acids: CASSPHGSLAKNIQYF. As DNA, the CDR3 is TGTGCCAGCAGCCCACACGGGTCGTTAGCCAAAAACATTCAGTACTTC.

The chain combines TRBV30 with TRBJ1-5; D possibly corresponds to TRBD1 (5 bases). Germline CDR1 and CDR2: GTSNPN and SVGIG (reference sequence). The V end was cut by 1 base, the J end by 0 bases, with 10 bases between. The CDR3 spans 15 residues. Here the CDR3 DNA reads TGTGCCTGGAGTGGGGGGGGTTATAGCAATCAGCCCCAGCATTTT. The encoded protein is CAWSGGGYSNQPQHF. The whole variable domain, remainder taken from reference TRBV30 and TRBJ1-5, is SQTIHQWPATLVQPVGSPLSLECTVEGTSNPNLYWYRQAAGRGLQLLFYSVGIGQISSEVPQNLSASRPQDRQFILSSKKLLLSDSGFYLCAWSGGGYSNQPQHFGDGTRLSIL.

The CDR3 here is CASRPGAGELFF. CDR3 nucleotides: TGCGCCAGCAGACCAGGGGCCGGGGAGCTGTTTTTT. V usage is TRBV5-1 and J usage is TRBJ2-2, with a weak D call TRBD1 (6 bases). Germline V gives CDR1 SGHRS, CDR2 YFSETQ. Trimming left V 5 bases short and J 6 bases short, with 8 bases between. The CDR3 sequence is 12 residues long.

The V call is TRBV19, the J call TRBJ1-1; 7 nucleotides line up with TRBD1. V shed 5 bases, J shed 6 bases, and the junction held 12 bases outside the gene matches. CDR1 and CDR2 from the germline V gene are LNHDA and SQIVND (reference sequence). The CDR3 runs to 15 residues. CDR3 amino acids: CASSAEQGYVAEAFF. The DNA for the CDR3 is TGTGCCAGTAGTGCCGAACAGGGGTATGTGGCTGAAGCTTTCTTT. The full variable domain, with the rest looked up from reference TRBV19 and TRBJ1-1, is DGGITQSPKYLFRKEGQNVTLSCEQNLNHDAMYWYRQDPGQGLRLIYYSQIVNDFQKGDIAEGYSVSREKKESFPLTVTSAQKNPTAFYLCASSAEQGYVAEAFFGQGTRLTVV.

J is TRBJ1-6 and V is TRBV4-1, with TRBD1 identical over 7 bases. The V gene end was trimmed by 0 bases and the J gene end by 1 base; junction bases not matched to a gene: 9. The germline V gene encodes CDR1 MGHRA and CDR2 YSYEKL. The CDR3 runs 19 residues. The CDR3 nucleotides are TGCGCCAGCAGCCAAGATTTGCGACAGGGAGTTTCCTATAATTCACCCCTCCACTTT. Translation gives CASSQDLRQGVSYNSPLHF.